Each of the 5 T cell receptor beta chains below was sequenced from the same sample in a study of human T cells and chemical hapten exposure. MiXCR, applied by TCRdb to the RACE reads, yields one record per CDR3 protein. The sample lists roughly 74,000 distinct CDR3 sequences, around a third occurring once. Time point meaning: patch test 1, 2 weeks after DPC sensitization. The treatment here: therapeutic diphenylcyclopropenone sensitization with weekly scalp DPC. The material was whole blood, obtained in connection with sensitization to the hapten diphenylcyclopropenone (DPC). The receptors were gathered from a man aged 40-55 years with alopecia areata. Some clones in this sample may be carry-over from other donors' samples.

The CDR3 is CSARRVGQPQHF. In DNA form, the CDR3 reads TGCAGTGCTAGACGGGTTGGCCAGCCCCAGCATTTT. V usage is TRBV20-1 and J usage is TRBJ1-5, with D uncertain. Trimming shortened V by 2 bases and J by 7 bases, and 9 bases separated the two germline ends. The germline V gene encodes CDR1 DFQATT and CDR2 SNEGSKA (reference sequence). The CDR3 covers 12 residues.

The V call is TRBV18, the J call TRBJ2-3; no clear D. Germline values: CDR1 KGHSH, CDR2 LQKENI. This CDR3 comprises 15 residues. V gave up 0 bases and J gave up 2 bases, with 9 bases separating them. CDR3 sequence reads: CASSPPHSYTDTQYF. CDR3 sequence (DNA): TGTGCCAGCTCACCACCTCATAGCTACACAGATACGCAGTATTTT.

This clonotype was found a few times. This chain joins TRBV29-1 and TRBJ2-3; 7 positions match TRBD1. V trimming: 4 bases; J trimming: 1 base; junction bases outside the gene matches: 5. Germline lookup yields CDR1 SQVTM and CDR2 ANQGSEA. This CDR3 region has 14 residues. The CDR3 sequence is CSVGGGYGTDTQYF. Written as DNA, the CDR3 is TGCAGCGTTGGAGGGGGCTATGGCACAGATACGCAGTATTTT.

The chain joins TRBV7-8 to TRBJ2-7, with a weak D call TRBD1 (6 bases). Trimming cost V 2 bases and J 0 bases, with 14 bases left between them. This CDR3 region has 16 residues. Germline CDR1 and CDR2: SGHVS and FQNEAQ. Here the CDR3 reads CASSLRTAQSSYEQYF. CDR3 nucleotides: TGTGCCAGCAGCTTAAGGACAGCCCAAAGCTCCTACGAGCAGTACTTC. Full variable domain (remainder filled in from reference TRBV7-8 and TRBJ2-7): GAGVSQSPRYKVAKRGQDVALRCDPISGHVSLFWYQQALGQGPEFLTYFQNEAQLDKSGLPSDRFFAERPEGSVSTLKIQRTQQEDSAVYLCASSLRTAQSSYEQYFGPGTRLTVT.

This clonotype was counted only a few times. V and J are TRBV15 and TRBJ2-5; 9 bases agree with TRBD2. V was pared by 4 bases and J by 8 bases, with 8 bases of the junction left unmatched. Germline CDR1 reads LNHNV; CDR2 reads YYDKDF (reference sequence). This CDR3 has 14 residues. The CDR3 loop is CATSKTSGARTQYF. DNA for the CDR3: TGTGCCACCAGCAAGACTAGCGGAGCTAGAACCCAGTACTTC.